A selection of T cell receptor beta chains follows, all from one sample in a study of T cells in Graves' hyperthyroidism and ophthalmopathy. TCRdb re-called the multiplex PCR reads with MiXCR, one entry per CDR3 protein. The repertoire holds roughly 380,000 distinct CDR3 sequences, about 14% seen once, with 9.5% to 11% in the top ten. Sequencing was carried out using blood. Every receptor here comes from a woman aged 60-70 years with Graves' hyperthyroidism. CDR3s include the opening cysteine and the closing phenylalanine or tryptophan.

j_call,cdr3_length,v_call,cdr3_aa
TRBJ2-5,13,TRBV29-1,CSVEGDREETQYF
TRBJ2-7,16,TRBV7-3,CASSYSGGSLSYEQYF
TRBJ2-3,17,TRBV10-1,CASSEHRTSGMVDTQYF
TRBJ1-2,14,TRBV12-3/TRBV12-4,CASSGTGEGYGYTF
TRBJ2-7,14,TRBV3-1,CASSLVAGGSEQYF
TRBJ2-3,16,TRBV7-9,CASSEGQGYRTDTQYF
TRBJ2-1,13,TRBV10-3,CAISSPGYNEQFF
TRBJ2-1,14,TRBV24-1,CATSPSGSWAEQFF
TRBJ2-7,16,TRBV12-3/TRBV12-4,CASSPSGTGLAYEQYF
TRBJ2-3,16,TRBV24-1,CATSDRSGVRTDTQYF
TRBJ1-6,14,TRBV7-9,CASSPRDTSMGLHF
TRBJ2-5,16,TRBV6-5,CASSYSPGGKGRTQYF
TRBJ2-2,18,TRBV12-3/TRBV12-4,CASRSTPLGAGSYGELFF
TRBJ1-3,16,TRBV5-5,CASSGGGILSGNTIYF
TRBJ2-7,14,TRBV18,CASSPEQGLAEQYF
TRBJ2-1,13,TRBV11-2,CASSLEGGNEQFF
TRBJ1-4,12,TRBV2,CASIGQEQKLFF
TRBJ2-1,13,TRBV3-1,CASSLTRSIEQFF
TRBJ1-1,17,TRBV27,CASSIHRGSRLNTEAFF
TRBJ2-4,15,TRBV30,CAWSVGASGSLSQYF
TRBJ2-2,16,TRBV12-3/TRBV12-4,CASTTSYQENTGELFF
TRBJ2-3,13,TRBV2,CASRQRGTDTQYF
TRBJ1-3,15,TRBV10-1,CASIMTGSVGNTIYF
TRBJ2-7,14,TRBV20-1,CSARGRDRVYEQYF
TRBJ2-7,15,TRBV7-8,CASSLVLGLSYEQYF
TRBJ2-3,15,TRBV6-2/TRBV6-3,CASRIELAGTDTQYF
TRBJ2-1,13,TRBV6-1,CASSGWLYNEQFF
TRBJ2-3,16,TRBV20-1,CSARRGSGGRSDTQYF
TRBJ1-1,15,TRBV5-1,CASSLEPGGIREAFF
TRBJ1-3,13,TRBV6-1,CASTEGTGRPSYF
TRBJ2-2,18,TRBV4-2,CASSQVPPQALGTGELFF
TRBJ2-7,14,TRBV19,CATKTGTGAYEQYF
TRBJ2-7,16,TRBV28,CASSFSGTSGYYEQYF
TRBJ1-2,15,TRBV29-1,CSVGPGGKGNYGYTF
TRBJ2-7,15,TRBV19,CASSGGRDRTYEQYF
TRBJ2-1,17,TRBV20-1,CSARPLAGGPSYNEQFF
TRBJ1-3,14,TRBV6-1,CASTEPGAGNTIYF
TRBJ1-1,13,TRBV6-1,CASSGWENTEAFF
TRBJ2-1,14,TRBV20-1,CSATRLVRNNEQFF
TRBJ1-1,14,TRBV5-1,CASRFQQENTEAFF
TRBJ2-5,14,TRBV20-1,CSANPAGGGETQYF
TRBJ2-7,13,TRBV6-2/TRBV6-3,CVSSYSSPYEQYF